A single sample gave rise to the 17 T cell receptor beta chains below, sequenced in a study of cytomegalovirus exposure and HLA in healthy donors. PCR amplification relied on 60 Vbeta primers (plus 13 Jbeta primers). The repertoire was sequenced with immunoSEQ multiplex PCR; TCRdb's copy has only in-frame clones and lacks some. The sample carries 100,000 to 120,000 clones, over 70% recorded once. Sequenced sample: PBMCs. Receptors were obtained from a male donor in good health and CMV-seronegative.

This chain uses TRBV7-2 with TRBJ2-1; 11 bases line up with TRBD2. This CDR3 comprises 14 residues. Germline assignment: CDR1 SGHTA and CDR2 FQGNSA. Losses at the gene ends were 3 bases for V and 7 bases for J; bases not matched to a gene: 2. DNA of the CDR3: TGTGCCAGCAGCTTCACTAGCGGGAGTAATGAGCAGTTCTTC. It is translated as CASSFTSGSNEQFF.

V usage is TRBV27 and J usage is TRBJ2-3; D unclear. This CDR3 contains 13 residues. Germline CDR1 MNHEY, CDR2 SMNVEV (reference sequence). With 9 bases removed from V and 0 bases from J, the gap between germline ends came to 10 bases. The CDR3 nucleotides are TGTGCCAGTCGAATAACTAGCACAGATACGCAGTATTTT. It codes for CASRITSTDTQYF.

This chain uses TRBV5-5 with TRBJ2-7; D possibly corresponds to TRBD1 (5 bases). Trimming took off 1 base at V and 0 bases at J, with 11 bases between the two ends. The CDR3 has 15 amino acids. CDR1 SGHKS and CDR2 YYEKEE come from the germline V gene (reference sequence). The CDR3 coding sequence is TGTGCCAGCAGCTTGATTAGACAGAACTCCTACGAGCAGTACTTC. It specifies CASSLIRQNSYEQYF.

This chain joins TRBV6-5 and TRBJ1-1; the D gene is possibly TRBD1 (5 bases). CDR1 MNHEY and CDR2 SVGAGI come from the germline V gene. This CDR3 contains 14 residues. V dropped 8 bases and J dropped 5 bases, with 18 bases sitting between them. The CDR3 here is CASSPSGGKTEAFF. In nucleotides, the CDR3 is TGTGCCAGCTCACCCTCCGGGGGGAAGACTGAAGCTTTCTTT.

The V call is TRBV13, the J call TRBJ2-3, with D possibly matching TRBD1 (6 bases). This CDR3 is 15 amino acids long. Germline lookup yields CDR1 PRHDT and CDR2 FYEKMQ (reference sequence). V lost 8 bases and J lost 2, with 17 bases in between. The CDR3 DNA reads TGTGCCAGCGCCCCCCGGGACACTTTCACAGATACGCAGTATTTT. This codes for CASAPRDTFTDTQYF.

The chain joins TRBV7-9 to TRBJ1-4, with D perhaps TRBD1 (5 bases). Germline V gives CDR1 SEHNR, CDR2 FQNEAQ (reference sequence). CDR3 length: 14 amino acids. V lost 4 bases to trimming and J lost 8 bases, with 14 bases between them. CDR3 in DNA: TGTGCCAGCAGCTGGGCGGGGGATGGCGAAAAACTGTTTTTT. This sequence encodes CASSWAGDGEKLFF. Filled out from reference TRBV7-9 and TRBJ1-4, the complete variable domain reads DTGVSQNPRHKITKRGQNVTFRCDPISEHNRLYWYRQTLGQGPEFLTYFQNEAQLEKSRLLSDRFSAERPKGSFSTLEIQRTEQGDSAMYLCASSWAGDGEKLFFGSGTQLSVL.

The CDR3 loop is CASSFVAGGDEQYF. The DNA for the CDR3 is TGTGCCAGCAGCTTCGTGGCAGGGGGCGACGAGCAGTACTTC. The rearrangement uses TRBV7-9 and TRBJ2-7, with TRBD1 matching 8 bases. Germline V gives CDR1 SEHNR, CDR2 FQNEAQ (reference sequence). The CDR3 length is 14 residues. V shed 3 bases and J 5 bases; nucleotides not matched to a gene: 6. Combining the CDR3 with reference TRBV7-9 and TRBJ2-7 gives the whole variable domain DTGVSQNPRHKITKRGQNVTFRCDPISEHNRLYWYRQTLGQGPEFLTYFQNEAQLEKSRLLSDRFSAERPKGSFSTLEIQRTEQGDSAMYLCASSFVAGGDEQYFGPGTRLTVT.

V and J are TRBV5-5 and TRBJ2-2; TRBD1 is a possible D gene (6 bases). The length of the CDR3 is 15 residues. Germline V lookup: CDR1 SGHKS, CDR2 YYEKEE (reference sequence). V lost 4 bases and J 7 bases, leaving 17 bases between the germline ends. CDR3 DNA: TGTGCCAGCAGCAGAAGCGCGGCGGACAGCGGGGAGCTGTTTTTT. Translating gives CASSRSAADSGELFF. Looking up the rest from reference TRBV5-5 and TRBJ2-2 gives the full variable domain: DAGVTQSPTHLIKTRGQQVTLRCSPISGHKSVSWYQQVLGQGPQFIFQYYEKEERGRGNFPDRFSARQFPNYSSELNVNALLLGDSALYLCASSRSAADSGELFFGEGSRLTVL.

This clone appeared a few times. For the CDR3, the DNA is TGTGCCAGCAGCTCGAGGACCGGGACAGACGCCGGCTACACCTTC. As protein: CASSSRTGTDAGYTF. The chain is built from TRBV7-8 and TRBJ1-2; TRBD1 aligns across 7 bases. Per germline, CDR1 SGHVS and CDR2 FQNEAQ. Trimming removed 4 bases from V and 8 bases from J; junction bases left unmatched: 13. This CDR3 region has 15 residues.

The chain couples TRBV7-8 to TRBJ2-5; a weak D match, TRBD2 (7 bases). Trimming cost V 4 bases and J 4 bases, with 19 bases left between them. This CDR3 has 16 residues. Germline assignment: CDR1 SGHVS and CDR2 FQNEAQ. CDR3 amino acids: CASSSPEAGQRETQYF. The CDR3 region has the DNA TGTGCCAGCAGCTCCCCGGAAGCGGGACAAAGAGAGACCCAGTACTTC.

CDR3 nucleotides: TGTGCCAGCAGTTTATTTTCTGGGACAGGCTATGGCTACACCTTC. It codes for CASSLFSGTGYGYTF. The J gene is TRBJ1-2, the V gene TRBV6-6; 8 positions agree with TRBD1. Germline CDR1 is MNHNY and CDR2 is SVGAGI (reference sequence). CDR3 size: 15 residues. Trimming took 4 bases from V and 4 from J; bases not matched to a gene: 8.

The V gene is TRBV2, the J gene TRBJ2-7; the match to TRBD2 covers 7 bases. Germline V gives CDR1 SNHLY, CDR2 FYNNEI. The J segment lost 2 bases and the V segment lost 8 bases, leaving 9 bases of the junction unmatched. The CDR3 has 14 amino acids. CDR3 nucleotide sequence: TGTGCCAGCGGACGGGACTACCCGACCTACGAGCAGTACTTC. This gives the protein CASGRDYPTYEQYF.

The genes are TRBV6-1 and TRBJ1-1; D remains unclear. CDR1 MNHNS and CDR2 SASEGT come from the germline V gene. V gave up 3 bases and J gave up 5 bases, with 4 bases separating them. This CDR3 has 11 residues. The CDR3 DNA reads TGTGCCAGCAGTGACGGGACTGAAGCTTTCTTT. Translation: CASSDGTEAFF.

The count of this clone is one. The genes are TRBV9 and TRBJ2-1, with TRBD2 matching 10 bases. The CDR3 loop spans 15 amino acids. The ends lost 4 bases at V and 3 bases at J; junction bases unmatched: 4. Looked up from germline, CDR1 is SGDLS and CDR2 is YYNGEE. The CDR3 sequence: CASSFWTSGYNEQFF. Here the CDR3 DNA reads TGTGCCAGCAGCTTTTGGACTAGCGGCTACAATGAGCAGTTCTTC.

This chain uses TRBV7-9 with TRBJ2-7; D gene unclear. Trimming cost V 4 bases and J 3 bases, with 10 bases left between them. Germline CDR1 and CDR2: SEHNR and FQNEAQ (reference sequence). This CDR3 has 13 amino acids. The CDR3 DNA is TGTGCCAGCAGCTCCTATCTTAACTACGAGCAGTACTTC. Its translation is CASSSYLNYEQYF.

For this clone: The junction shows a germline mismatch at one end, possibly a read error. The rearrangement uses TRBV7-9 and TRBJ2-7, with 9 bases fitting TRBD2. The germline V gene has CDR1 SEHNR and CDR2 FQNEAQ (reference sequence). The CDR3 is 18 amino acids. The CDR3 spells CSSSLELVVLAGKYEQYF. CDR3 coding DNA: TGTTCCAGCAGCTTAGAGCTTGTTGTTCTAGCGGGGAAATACGAGCAGTACTTC.

Details on this clone: A read error may explain this, as a much larger clone is one base away. The chain joins TRBV4-2 to TRBJ2-5, with 7 bases identical to TRBD2. This CDR3 contains 17 residues. V dropped 1 base and J dropped 6; count of bases not matched to a gene: 14. Germline CDR1 reads LGHNA; CDR2 reads YNFKEQ. The CDR3 region has the DNA TGTGCCAGCAGCCAAGGGGGAGGGAGGGAGAGAGGGCAGACCCAGTACTTC. Encoded protein: CASSQGGGRERGQTQYF.